The source of this TCR beta chain is a study of blood T cells in healthy people across ages (dated by TCRdb to between 2014 and 2017). About the study as a whole: In model experiments, template switching captured about one uniquely barcoded TCR beta cDNA molecule for every two T cells. To track age-related changes in TCR beta repertoire diversity, the study relied on deep sequencing normalized with unique cDNA molecular identifiers. Four age groups were formed from the donors: young (average around 15 years), middle-aged (roughly 38), aged (62) and long-lived (about 75). To avoid experimental bias, donors of different ages were spread randomly across the sequencing lanes. Using the same blood draw, the study looked at two additional independent replicas of 1 million unique cDNA reads for two donors, one aged 18 to 30 and the other aged 80 or older.

Broader findings and caveats from the paper: Compared with the aged group, the long-lived group had more naive CD4+ T cells, fewer expanded clones and increased TCR diversity, a pattern suggesting age selection. Donor CMV infection status was unknown, potentially confounding age-related changes in expanded clonotypes. Estimates of total diversity based on one million sequenced T cells were considered lower bounds and underestimates. Conclusive comparison of naive and antigen-experienced compartments was prevented by the profiling of bulk unsorted PBMCs. Observed TCR beta diversity correlated strongly with the percentage of naive T cells measured by flow cytometry. Observed TCR beta diversity per million T cells fell roughly linearly with age, and a significant reduction was already apparent by age about 38.

Libraries were built with 5' RACE. TCRdb lists the instrument as Illumina HiSeq 2500. A second PCR of roughly 7 to 12 cycles was run with a J-beta primer mix and a sample-barcoded 5' primer. A unique molecular identifier was introduced onto each TCR beta cDNA molecule by a template-switch 5' adaptor carrying 12 random nucleotides. Each sample yielded at least 2.5 million CDR3-containing paired-end reads. The Mint cDNA synthesis kit, primed by a TRBC-specific oligonucleotide, was used to synthesize first-strand cDNA from all RNA. Following uracil-DNA glycosylase treatment, all cDNA underwent a first 18-cycle PCR with the universal primers M1SS and BC2_uni_R. Per the authors' processing: Normalization of each sample was performed by random selection of 1 million high-quality reads, each carrying a distinct molecular identifier. Reads sharing molecular identifiers were discarded rather than binned into consensus sequences. MiTCR, run with a Q25 quality threshold and the strictest error-elimination algorithm, handled CDR3 identification, clonotype clustering and error correction. A nonparametric unseen species model with Euler transformation was used to estimate lower-bound total TCR beta diversity. The raw public reads went through TCRdb reprocessing: fastp at Q25, MiXCR clone calling, in-frame beta chains kept. Each record represents a unique CDR3 protein, reported with the most common genes and DNA among its rows. The V and J calls and clone size are TCRdb's, not the authors'. Present in this sample are some 920,000 distinct CDR3 sequences, 51% of which were seen just once. The top ten constitute about 22% of the sample.

Systemically healthy Caucasian individuals from Russia, some 36 in total and aged roughly 6 to 100 years, were included as donors. Approximately 9.3 milliliters of peripheral blood were drawn from each donor into EDTA-treated Vacutainer tubes. PBMCs were isolated by Ficoll-Paque density-gradient centrifugation, with at least 7 million obtained per sample. Total RNA was extracted from PBMCs with Trizol reagent, with at least 6 micrograms obtained per sample. Naive CD45RAhigh/CD27high T cell percentages were measured by flow cytometry on a PBMC aliquot from every donor. In the case of this clonotype: This receptor's antigen is unknown. A much larger clone differs by one base, so this may be a read error.

CDR1 ENHRY and CDR2 SYGVKD are derived from the germline V gene. V loses 2 bases of germline sequence and J loses 2 bases, and the interval between the two ends is 1 base. The CDR3 has 11 amino acids, counting the end cysteine and phenylalanine. Just CDR3 DNA is preserved here, 33 bases in frame from base 1. The chain is assembled from TRBV10-3 and TRBJ2-7; the D segment cannot be called with confidence. Material for sequencing was blood. This receptor was obtained from a woman between 55 and 75 years old in good health. The CDR3 in this case is CAISEAYEQYF. At the DNA level, the sequence is TGTGCCATCAGTGAGGCCTACGAGCAGTACTTC.